Reported below is one TCR beta chain. Antigen: not known. Each depressed patient was pairwise matched to a non-depressed control for sex, age, current smoking status and body mass index. Enrichment usually gave 90% to 95% pure CD4+ T cells. Clones were read by immunoSEQ multiplex PCR, and TCRdb kept only the in-frame ones, dropping some. The repertoire holds roughly 25,000 clones, with roughly nine tenths as singletons. CDR1 and CDR2 from the germline V gene are LGHNA and YSLEER. The CDR3 runs 16 residues. Trimming cost V 3 bases and J 4 bases; bases outside gene matches: 4. This sample is part of a study of untreated major depressive disorder. Findings of the study overall: Depressed patients' CD4+ T cells carried increased TRBV05-01 (Vbeta 5.1) usage versus control CD4+ T cells. Each subject's top five TRBV05-01 clones were all private. TRBV25-01 and TRBV02-01 usage differences were not statistically significant.

The sequenced sample consisted of CD4+ T cells from PBMCs. This sequence joins TRBV4-3 and TRBJ2-1, with 12 positions matching TRBD2. The origin of this receptor is a woman aged 30 to 39 with major depressive disorder. The CDR3 sequence is CASSQDTSGGYNEQFF. The CDR3 coding sequence is TGCGCCAGCAGCCAGGATACTAGCGGGGGGTACAATGAGCAGTTCTTC.